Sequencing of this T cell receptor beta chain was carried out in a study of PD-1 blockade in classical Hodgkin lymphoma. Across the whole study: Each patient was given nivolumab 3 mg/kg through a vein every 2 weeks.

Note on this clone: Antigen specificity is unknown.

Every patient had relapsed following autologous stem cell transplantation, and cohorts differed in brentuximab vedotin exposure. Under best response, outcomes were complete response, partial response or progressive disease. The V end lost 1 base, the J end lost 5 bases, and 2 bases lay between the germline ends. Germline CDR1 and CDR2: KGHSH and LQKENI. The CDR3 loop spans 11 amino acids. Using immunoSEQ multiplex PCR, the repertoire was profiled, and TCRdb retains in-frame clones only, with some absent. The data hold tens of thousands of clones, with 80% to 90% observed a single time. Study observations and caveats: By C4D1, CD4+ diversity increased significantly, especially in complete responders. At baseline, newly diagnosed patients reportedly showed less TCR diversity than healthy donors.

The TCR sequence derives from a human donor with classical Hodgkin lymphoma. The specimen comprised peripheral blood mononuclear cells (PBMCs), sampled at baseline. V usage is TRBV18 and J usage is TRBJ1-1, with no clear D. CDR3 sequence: CASSPQTEAFF. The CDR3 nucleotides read TGTGCCAGCTCACCACAAACTGAAGCTTTCTTT.